Here is one T cell receptor beta chain with its context. Because it lacks the conserved phenylalanine or tryptophan at the end, this CDR3 is likely a read error. The authors reverse transcribed roughly 0.5 to 1 ug RNA with random hexamers. Amplification of TCR beta CDR3 was carried out by immunoSEQ multiplex PCR, which covered 54 Vbeta and 13 Jbeta segments. One entry per CDR3 protein results from TCRdb running MiXCR on the immunoSEQ multiplex PCR reads. This sample yields roughly 200,000 distinct CDR3 sequences, of which about 94% are seen a single time; approximately 0.1% belongs to the top ten. This sample is drawn from a study of CD8 T cells in Susac syndrome. Germline V CDR1 and CDR2: SGDLS, YYNGEE. V gave up 4 bases and J gave up 0 bases, with 14 bases separating them. The CDR3 totals 16 residues. The authors sequenced TCR beta from blood CD8+ and CD4+ T cells. TEMRA cells were FACS-enriched, unlike CD8+ and CD4+ T cells, which were negatively isolated.

The specimen was CD4+ T cells from PBMCs. The chain is built from TRBV9 and TRBJ2-4; tentatively, D is TRBD2 (6 bases). The TCR was taken from a human donor in good health. The CDR3: CASSPRDSLAKNIQYI. CDR3 sequence (DNA): TGTGCCAGCAGCCCTAGGGACTCCTTAGCCAAAAACATTCAGTACATC.